A single T cell receptor (beta chain) is shown here with its context. Its specificity is not known. Unmatched junction bases numbered 6, after V lost 6 bases and J lost 1 base. The CDR3 is made up of 14 amino acids. CDR1 and CDR2 (germline): SGHRS, YFSETQ. Alongside a J-beta primer mix, a sample-barcoded 5' primer served in a second PCR lasting about 7 to 12 cycles. Via MiXCR, TCRdb re-called the 5' RACE reads, giving one row per CDR3 protein. The repertoire holds roughly 1,300,000 distinct CDR3 sequences, with 55% to 75% as singletons. The sample is drawn from a study of blood T cells in healthy people across ages. Study-level points and caveats: The fall in TCR beta diversity per million T cells was roughly linear with age.

Material: blood. The chain employs TRBV5-1 and TRBJ2-7; 8 nucleotides line up with TRBD1. This sequence was found in a man younger than 35 in good health. This CDR3 reads CASTSGTGSYEQYF. DNA for the CDR3: TGCGCCAGCACTTCGGGGACAGGTTCCTACGAGCAGTACTTC.